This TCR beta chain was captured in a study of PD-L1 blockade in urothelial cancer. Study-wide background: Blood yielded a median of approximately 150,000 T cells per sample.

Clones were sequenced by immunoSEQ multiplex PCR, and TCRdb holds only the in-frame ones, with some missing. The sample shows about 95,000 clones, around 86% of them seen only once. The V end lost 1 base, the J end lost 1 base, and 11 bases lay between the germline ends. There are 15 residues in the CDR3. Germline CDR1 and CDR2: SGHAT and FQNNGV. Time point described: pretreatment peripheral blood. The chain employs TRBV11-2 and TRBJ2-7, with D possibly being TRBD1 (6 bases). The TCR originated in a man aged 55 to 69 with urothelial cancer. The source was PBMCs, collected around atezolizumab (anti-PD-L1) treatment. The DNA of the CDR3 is TGTGCCAGCAGCTTAGGGACAGAAATTTCCTACGAGCAGTACTTC. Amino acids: CASSLGTEISYEQYF.